This TCR beta chain was observed in a study of Ad26.COV2.S vaccination and SARS-CoV-2 variants. Treatment defined: roughly 20 received Ad26.COV2.S at low or high dose, single or two shots; about 5 received placebo; per-sample allocation not given. The samples date from day 63 after the first vaccine or placebo injection. Cohort 1b enrolled adults aged 18-55 years in Boston. The assay was immunoSEQ multiplex PCR, and TCRdb's table has in-frame clones only and misses some. The sample consists of more than 300,000 clones, around 84% of them appearing once. Overall study results and limits: Measurements of TCR breadth and depth may have given underestimates of the total T cell responses. Post-vaccination breadth of spike-specific CD8+ and CD4+ T cell responses was reportedly substantial.

The CDR3 is 15 amino acids. Germline values: CDR1 MNHEY, CDR2 SMNVEV (reference sequence). Trimming removed 0 bases from V and 6 bases from J, with 14 bases in between. As to this clone: Its antigen is unidentified.

The V call is TRBV27, the J call TRBJ1-2; D perhaps matches TRBD1 (6 bases). The TCR sequence derives from a person aged 18 to 65 who received the Ad26.COV2.S COVID-19 vaccine or a placebo. This material consisted of peripheral blood, taken in a trial of Ad26.COV2.S vaccine versus placebo. The CDR3 DNA sequence: TGTGCCAGCAGTTTATCTCACAGGGTTAGTGATGGCTACACCTTC. This sequence encodes CASSLSHRVSDGYTF.